This TCR beta chain was sequenced during a study of blood T cell repertoires in COVID-19. Overall study context: Spain, Italy and the United States supplied samples that represented acute and convalescent COVID-19. The cDNA or gDNA used as material had been derived from T cells, B-cell-depleted T cells, or PBMCs.

In the authors' workflow: Reference gene primer amplification gave estimated nucleated cell counts. The data were produced by immunoSEQ multiplex PCR, yet TCRdb's version contains in-frame clones alone and is incomplete. V, J and clone size reflect that table, while D and trimming were determined from the DNA. The sample holds approximately 260,000 clones; about 88% are singletons and the top ten take 2.1%. This clone was picked up one time. This CDR3 contains 14 residues. Losses at the gene ends were 10 bases for V and 5 bases for J; bases not matched to a gene: 11. CDR1 ENHRY and CDR2 SYGVKD come from the germline V gene.

The rearrangement joins TRBV10-3 to TRBJ2-7; 10 bases fit TRBD2. Sequenced input: peripheral blood. The receptor's source is a woman aged 35 to 49 who had recovered from COVID-19. CDR3 loop: CATLAGGSMDEQYF. CDR3 nucleotide sequence: TGTGCCACCTTAGCGGGAGGAAGCATGGACGAGCAGTACTTC.